This TCR beta chain was sequenced for a study of Graves' ophthalmopathy and Graves' hyperthyroidism. Study-level results: The 13-signature model separated ophthalmopathy from stable hyperthyroidism at 85% to 90% sensitivity and around 81% specificity. Ophthalmopathy progression cases were predicted by the model with 70% to 71% sensitivity and more than 72% specificity. Most expanded clonotypes from thyroid (those above 0.001 frequency) were also found in blood.

Amplifying from RNA transcripts, the study obtained TCR beta CDR3 regions. First-round RT-PCR with HTBI primers preceded a second-round multiplex PCR. TCRdb redid the calling of the multiplex PCR reads with MiXCR, one entry per CDR3 protein. The sample contains 650,000 to 800,000 distinct CDR3 sequences, just over 40% of which appear only once. The CDR3 loop spans 12 amino acids. In germline, CDR1 is MGHDK, CDR2 SYGVNS. V gave up 6 bases and J gave up 3 bases, with 8 bases separating them. Of note for this clonotype: Its antigen is not identified.

The sequenced material came from peripheral blood. The chain employs TRBV25-1 and TRBJ1-2; D perhaps matches TRBD1 (5 bases). The sequence derives from an adult man with Graves' ophthalmopathy. The CDR3: CASRGLDYGYTF. In nucleotides, the CDR3 is TGTGCCAGCAGGGGGCTTGACTATGGCTACACCTTC.